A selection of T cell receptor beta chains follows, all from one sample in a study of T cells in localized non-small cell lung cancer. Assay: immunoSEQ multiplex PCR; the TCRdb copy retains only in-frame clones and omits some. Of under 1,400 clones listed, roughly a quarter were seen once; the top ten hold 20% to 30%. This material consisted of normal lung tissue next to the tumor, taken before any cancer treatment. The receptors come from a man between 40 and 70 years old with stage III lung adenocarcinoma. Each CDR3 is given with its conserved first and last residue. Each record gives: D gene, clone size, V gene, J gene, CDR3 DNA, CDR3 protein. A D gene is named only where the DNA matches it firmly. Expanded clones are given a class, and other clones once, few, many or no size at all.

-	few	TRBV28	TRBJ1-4	TGTGCCAGCAGGAATGTGAACCCCGATGAAAAACTGTTTTTT	CASRNVNPDEKLFF
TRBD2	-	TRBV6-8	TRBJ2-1	TGTGCCAGCAGTTATCGAACTAGCGGAAACAATGAGCAGTTCTTC	CASSYRTSGNNEQFF
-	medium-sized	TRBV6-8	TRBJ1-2	TGTGCCACCCGCGAGGCTTCTAACTATGGCTACACCTTC	CATREASNYGYTF
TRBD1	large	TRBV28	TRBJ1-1	TGTGCCAGCAGGGGACAGGGGAACACTGAAGCTTTCTTT	CASRGQGNTEAFF
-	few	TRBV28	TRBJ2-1	TGTGCCAGCAGCAACCCCCAGACTGTCTACAATGAGCAGTTCTTC	CASSNPQTVYNEQFF
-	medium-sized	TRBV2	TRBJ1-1	TGTGCCAGCATAAACCTCGAGAAAAACACTGAAGCTTTCTTT	CASINLEKNTEAFF
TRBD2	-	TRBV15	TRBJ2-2	TGTGCCACCAGCAATAGCGGGGAAGGTACCGGGGAGCTGTTTTTT	CATSNSGEGTGELFF
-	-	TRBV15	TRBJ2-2	TGTGCCACCAGCAGAGACAGTTTATCAAACACCGGGGAGCTGTTTTTT	CATSRDSLSNTGELFF
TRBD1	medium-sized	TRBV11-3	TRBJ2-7	TGTGCCAGCAGCTCACAGGGGGCAAGCCCCTACGAGCAGTACTTC	CASSSQGASPYEQYF
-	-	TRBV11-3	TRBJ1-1	TGTGCCAGCAGCTCCCACTTATCTCTGAACACTGAAGCTTTCTTT	CASSSHLSLNTEAFF
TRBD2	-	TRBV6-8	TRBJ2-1	TGTGCCAGCAGTTCCCAGACTAGCGTCACTGAGCAGTTCTTC	CASSSQTSVTEQFF
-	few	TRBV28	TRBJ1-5	TGTGCCAGCAGTCCTCCTGGGACCGGGAAAGATCAGCCCCAGCATTTT	CASSPPGTGKDQPQHF
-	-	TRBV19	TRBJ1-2	TGTGCCAGTAGCCACAGACAGGCCGAGGGGGGCTACACCTTC	CASSHRQAEGGYTF
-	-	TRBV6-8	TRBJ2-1	TGTGCCAGCAGTTTATCCCACCGGAATGAGCAGTTCTTC	CASSLSHRNEQFF
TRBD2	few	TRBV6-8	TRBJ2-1	TGTGCCAGCAGTTACGGCGGGGGAGAGGAGCAGTTCTTC	CASSYGGGEEQFF
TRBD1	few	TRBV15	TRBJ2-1	TGTGCCACCAGCAGAGGTCTCACAGGGGCTGGTACGTACAATGAGCAGTTCTTC	CATSRGLTGAGTYNEQFF
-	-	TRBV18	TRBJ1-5	TGTGCCAGCTCACCACTTGAGGTAAATCAGCCCCAGCATTTT	CASSPLEVNQPQHF
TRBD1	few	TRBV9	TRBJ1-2	TGTGCCAGCAGCGCCACGGACAGGATTGACTATGGCTACACCTTC	CASSATDRIDYGYTF
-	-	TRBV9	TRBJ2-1	TGTGCCAGCAGCGTAGACGGGAGAAGCAATGAGCAGTTCTTC	CASSVDGRSNEQFF
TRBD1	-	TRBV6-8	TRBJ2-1	TGTGCCATCAGTGGGGACAGGGGTTCCGTCGGGCAGTTCTTC	CAISGDRGSVGQFF
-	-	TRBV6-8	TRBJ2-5	TGTGCCAGCAGTCCCGGACTAACAGTGGGGCGGGAGACCCAGTACTTC	CASSPGLTVGRETQYF
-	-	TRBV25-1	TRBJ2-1	TGTGCCAGCAGTGAATTACCAGCGGGCTACAATGAGCAGTTCTTC	CASSELPAGYNEQFF
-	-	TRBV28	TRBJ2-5	TGTGCCAGCACCCTAGGGAGACTGACGCAAGAGACCCAGTACTTC	CASTLGRLTQETQYF
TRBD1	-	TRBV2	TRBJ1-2	TGTGCCAGCAGTGAAGAGGCAGGGGGCTGGTATGGCTACACCTTC	CASSEEAGGWYGYTF
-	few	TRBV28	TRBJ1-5	TGTGCCAGCAGAGCAGTTAGTCAGCCCCAGCATTTT	CASRAVSQPQHF
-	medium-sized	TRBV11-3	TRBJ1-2	TGTGCCAGCAGCTTGTGGGAGGGTATCGATGGCTACACCTTC	CASSLWEGIDGYTF
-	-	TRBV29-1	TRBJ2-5	TGCAGCGTTGCCCCTAGGGGGGGACGGGAGACCCAGTACTTC	CSVAPRGGRETQYF
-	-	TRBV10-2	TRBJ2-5	TGCGCCAGCTCAGGGGCACCTCAAGAGACCCAGTACTTC	CASSGAPQETQYF
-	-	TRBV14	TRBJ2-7	TGTGCCAGCAGCCAGTCCTACGAGCAGTACTTC	CASSQSYEQYF
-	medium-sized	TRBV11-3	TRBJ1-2	TGTGCCAGCAGCGGCGGTGGGGGGGCGCTGGGCTACACCTTC	CASSGGGGALGYTF
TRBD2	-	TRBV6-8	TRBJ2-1	TGTGCCAGCAGCTACACTAGCGGGGGGTCCAATGAGCAGTTCTTC	CASSYTSGGSNEQFF
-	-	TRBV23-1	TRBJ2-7	TGCGCCAGCAGCCAAGATTACCGGGGAATTGCTAACGAGCAGTACTTC	CASSQDYRGIANEQYF
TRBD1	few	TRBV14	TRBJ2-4	TGTGCCAGCAGCCACGGCAGGGGGCCGGCCAAAAACATTCAGTACTTC	CASSHGRGPAKNIQYF
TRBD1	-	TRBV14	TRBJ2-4	TGTGCCAGCAGCCCAACACGGACAGGAACCAAAAACATTCAGTACTTC	CASSPTRTGTKNIQYF
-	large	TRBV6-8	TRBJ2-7	TGTGCCAGCAGTTTGGCACCTCGCCACGAGCAGTACTTC	CASSLAPRHEQYF
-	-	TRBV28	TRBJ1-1	TGTGCCAGCAGGGCAGGGACCACTGAAGCTTTCTTT	CASRAGTTEAFF
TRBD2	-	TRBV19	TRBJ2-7	TGTGCCAGTAGTACTGTAGCGGGAGACTACGAGCAGTACTTC	CASSTVAGDYEQYF
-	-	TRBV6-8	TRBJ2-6	TGTGCCAGCAGCTTTGACGGGTCTGGGGCCAACGTCCTGACTTTC	CASSFDGSGANVLTF
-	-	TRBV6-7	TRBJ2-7	TGTGCCAGCAGTGAAGGGGGGCCCACTGGCTACGAGCAGTACTTC	CASSEGGPTGYEQYF
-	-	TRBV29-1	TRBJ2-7	TGCAGCGTTGATAGGGACGGGAGCCCGGGCGAGCAGTACTTC	CSVDRDGSPGEQYF
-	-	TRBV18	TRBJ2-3	TGTGCCAGCTCACCACGGGGGCAGGTAACAGATACGCAGTATTTT	CASSPRGQVTDTQYF
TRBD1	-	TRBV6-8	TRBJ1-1	TGTGCCAGTGGGACAGGGAACACTGAAGCTTTCTTT	CASGTGNTEAFF
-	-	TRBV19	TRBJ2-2	TGTGCCAGTAGTATCGTACCCGGGGGCCCCGGGGAGCTGTTTTTT	CASSIVPGGPGELFF
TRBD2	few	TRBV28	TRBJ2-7	TGTGCCAGCAGTTTTACCTCTAGCGGGAGTACCTACGAGCAGTACTTC	CASSFTSSGSTYEQYF
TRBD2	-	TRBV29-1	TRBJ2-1	TGCAGCGTTGTTGGCGGGAGGGGGTTAACCTACAATGAGCAGTTCTTC	CSVVGGRGLTYNEQFF
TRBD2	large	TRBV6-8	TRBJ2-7	TGTGCCTCCGTGGGAGCGGGAGGGCCATACGAGCAGTACTTC	CASVGAGGPYEQYF
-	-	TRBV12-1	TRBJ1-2	TGTGCCAGCAGCTTTACGCGACAGAGCTATGGCTACACCTTC	CASSFTRQSYGYTF
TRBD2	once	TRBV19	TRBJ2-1	TGTGCCAGTAGTTCCGCGGGAGGGCCTCGTAATGAGCAGTTCTTC	CASSSAGGPRNEQFF
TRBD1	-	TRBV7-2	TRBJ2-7	TGTGCCAGCAGCTCCTCCGGGACAGGGGGGTACGAGCAGTACTTC	CASSSSGTGGYEQYF
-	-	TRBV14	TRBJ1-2	TGTGCCAGCAGCCAAGATGCGGGGAATGGCTACACCTTC	CASSQDAGNGYTF
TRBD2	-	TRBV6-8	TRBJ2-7	TGTGCCAGCAGACCCGGGACTAGCGGCTACGAGCAGTACTTC	CASRPGTSGYEQYF
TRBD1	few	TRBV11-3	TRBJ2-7	TGTGCCAGCAGCTTAGTTTTGACCGACAGGGCCCCCTACGAGCAGTACTTC	CASSLVLTDRAPYEQYF
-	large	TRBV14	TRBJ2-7	TGTGCCAGCAGCTTAACAGGGGGGGGCCTCGAGCAGTACTTC	CASSLTGGGLEQYF
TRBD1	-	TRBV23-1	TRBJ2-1	TGCGCCAGCAAGAAGACAGGGACAAGGGATGAGCAGTTCTTC	CASKKTGTRDEQFF
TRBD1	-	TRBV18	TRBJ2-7	TGTGCCAGCTCACCTCAGGGACAGGGGATCCACGAGCAGTACTTC	CASSPQGQGIHEQYF
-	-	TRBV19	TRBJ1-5	TGTGCCAGTAACACCGAAGGACTTCCACTTAGCAATCAGCCCCAGCATTTT	CASNTEGLPLSNQPQHF
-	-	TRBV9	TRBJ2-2	TGTGCCAGCAGCCCTTCTTTGACAGGTATCCACACCGGGGAGCTGTTTTTT	CASSPSLTGIHTGELFF
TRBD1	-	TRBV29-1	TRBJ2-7	TGCAGCGTTGAAGACAGGGGGACAGGGATCTACGAGCAGTACTTC	CSVEDRGTGIYEQYF
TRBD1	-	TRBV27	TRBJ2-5	TGTGCCAGCAGTTTAAGGGGACAGGGGGTTGAGACCCAGTACTTC	CASSLRGQGVETQYF